These 11 T cell receptor beta chains were all obtained from the same sample, sequenced in a study of vaccination and CD4 T cells after COVID-19. Noted treatment: roughly ten-day PBMC culture with coronavirus spike peptide pools or control peptides (ViraFEST assay). Gathered ahead of the COVID-19 pandemic (2011-2018) were the CD4+ T cells of the unexposed donor. Antigen specificity for these receptors is unknown. The Oncomine TCR Beta short-read assay was what sequenced the DNA obtained from cultured CD4+ T cells. Each CDR3 protein gets one entry after TCRdb re-called the PCR reads with MiXCR. The table shows roughly 8,000 distinct CDR3 sequences, with roughly 43% occurring only once. Sequencing was carried out using CD4+ T cells from blood, cultured in vitro. These receptors all come from a human donor in good health.

The chain couples TRBV19 to TRBJ1-1, with D tentatively TRBD1 (6 bases). The CDR3 sequence is 16 residues long. The germline gives CDR1 LNHDA, CDR2 SQIVND (reference sequence). The V end was cut by 2 bases, the J end by 0 bases, with 13 bases between. CDR3 bases: TGTGCCAGTAGTATAAGAGGAAGGGGGTTGAACACTGAAGCTTTCTTT. Translation gives CASSIRGRGLNTEAFF.

This chain connects TRBV28 to TRBJ1-1; D is perhaps TRBD1 (5 bases). V was trimmed by 4 bases and J by 3 bases, leaving 15 bases between them. The CDR3 covers 15 residues. Germline CDR1 MDHEN, CDR2 SYDVKM. The CDR3 DNA reads as TGTGCCAGCAGTTGGCGTTTTGGGGCTTACACTGAAGCTTTCTTT. Translating it yields CASSWRFGAYTEAFF.

In its sample, this clonotype was seen a few times. The V gene is TRBV20-1, the J gene TRBJ2-2, with D possibly TRBD2 on 5 matching bases. V was trimmed by 6 bases and J by 1 base, leaving 12 bases between them. The CDR3 runs 14 residues. Germline V CDR1 and CDR2: DFQATT, SNEGSKA (reference sequence). Written as DNA, the CDR3 is TGCAGTGCCTCGGGCGGGTGGAACACCGGGGAGCTGTTTTTT. It is translated as CSASGGWNTGELFF.

Only a few counts were recorded for this clonotype. The rearrangement joins TRBV20-1 to TRBJ2-3; D not resolved. Germline assignment: CDR1 DFQATT and CDR2 SNEGSKA (reference sequence). The CDR3 runs to 13 residues. Deletions cut 3 bases from V and 2 bases from J, with 9 bases between. The CDR3 spells CSASSWDTDTQYF. The CDR3 region has the DNA TGCAGTGCTAGTTCATGGGACACAGATACGCAGTATTTT.

The chain is built from TRBV18 and TRBJ1-1; D is unresolved. CDR1 is KGHSH, CDR2 LQKENI, per germline. This CDR3 has 15 amino acids. The ends were cut back, 3 bases at V and 3 bases at J, with 14 bases in the middle. The CDR3 nucleotides read TGTGCCAGCTCACCCATAAGAGTAAAGGACACTGAAGCTTTCTTT. Translation gives CASSPIRVKDTEAFF.

The chain uses TRBV27 and TRBJ2-6, with D perhaps matching TRBD2 (6 bases). With 5 bases removed from V and 0 bases from J, the gap between germline ends came to 14 bases. CDR1 MNHEY and CDR2 SMNVEV come from the germline V gene (reference sequence). The CDR3 sequence is 17 residues long. The CDR3 reads CASSRVAAFSGANVLTF. The CDR3 DNA reads as TGTGCCAGCAGTCGGGTAGCGGCCTTCTCTGGGGCCAACGTCCTGACTTTC.

This sequence joins TRBV28 and TRBJ2-1; 7 bases agree with TRBD1. The V gene end was trimmed by 10 bases and the J gene end by 4 bases; junction bases not matched to a gene: 10. Germline V gene data show CDR1 as MDHEN and CDR2 as SYDVKM. The CDR3 is 14 amino acids. CDR3 loop: CATSVGTDYNEQFF. DNA for the CDR3: TGTGCCACCTCGGTGGGGACAGATTACAATGAGCAGTTCTTC.

The V call is TRBV14, the J call TRBJ1-6, with D perhaps matching TRBD1 (5 bases). Trimming shortened V by 4 bases and J by 6 bases, and 10 bases separated the two germline ends. The CDR3 consists of 14 residues. Germline CDR1 is SGHDN and CDR2 is FVKESK. DNA for the CDR3: TGTGCCAGCAGCCTACGACAGACTAATTCACCCCTCCACTTT. It translates to CASSLRQTNSPLHF.

A single count supports this clonotype. The rearrangement links TRBV29-1 to TRBJ1-5; D may be TRBD1 (5 bases). The CDR3 has 13 amino acids. V shed 4 bases and J shed 4 bases, with 11 bases lying between them. Per the germline V gene, CDR1 is SQVTM and CDR2 is ANQGSEA. The CDR3 DNA reads as TGCAGCGTTGCCGGGACCTCGAATCAGCCCCAGCATTTT. Amino acids: CSVAGTSNQPQHF.

V usage is TRBV5-1 and J usage is TRBJ1-1, with D uncertain. The V and J ends lost 0 bases and 1 base respectively, with 10 bases between them. CDR1 and CDR2 (germline): SGHRS, YFSETQ. This CDR3 has 15 amino acids. This CDR3 reads CASSLVAGPNTEAFF. CDR3 bases: TGCGCCAGCAGCTTGGTGGCGGGCCCGAACACTGAAGCTTTCTTT. The full variable domain, its missing parts supplied by reference TRBV5-1 and TRBJ1-1, is KAGVTQTPRYLIKTRGQQVTLSCSPISGHRSVSWYQQTPGQGLQFLFEYFSETQRNKGNFPGRFSGRQFSNSRSEMNVSTLELGDSALYLCASSLVAGPNTEAFFGQGTRLTVV.

V is TRBV28 and J is TRBJ2-7; D might be TRBD2 (6 bases). The germline V gene encodes CDR1 MDHEN and CDR2 SYDVKM. This CDR3 is built from 14 residues. Trimming removed 8 bases from V and 1 base from J, with 15 bases in between. The CDR3 bases are TGTGCCAGCGGGAACCGGGACTTTTCCTACGAGCAGTACTTC. It codes for CASGNRDFSYEQYF.